This TCR beta chain comes out of a study of post-analysis software for immune sequencing data. Study as a whole: Some patients lacked subtype; others had relapsing-remitting, secondary progressive or progressive-relapsing disease.

TCR beta cDNA libraries included unique molecular identifiers. The T cell input of roughly 1 to 11 million gave a few hundred thousand cDNA molecules. A single record per CDR3 protein comes from TCRdb applying MiXCR to the PCR reads. The table includes around 500,000 distinct CDR3 sequences, around 36% detected once. In its sample, this clonotype was seen a few times. What it recognizes is unknown. Findings and limits, study-wide: When the samples were clustered directly with F measure, those that had been prepared in the same batch showed strong co-clustering. Five TRBV segments were significantly more frequent in patients than in controls. TRBV5-6, TRBV5-1 and TRBV20-1 were among these segments. Compared with controls, patients showed significantly lower normalized Chao1 diversity.

Germline V gene data show CDR1 as SSHAT and CDR2 as FNYEAQ (reference sequence). V was cut by 1 base and J by 6 bases, with 10 bases left in between. CDR3 length: 14 amino acids. Material: blood. The chain employs TRBV7-7 and TRBJ2-1; D might be TRBD1 or TRBD2, each matching 6 bases. This TCR derives from a girl aged 2 to 17 with multiple sclerosis. CDR3 protein: CASSLEGGPNEQFF. Written as DNA, the CDR3 is TGTGCCAGCAGCTTAGAAGGGGGGCCCAATGAGCAGTTCTTC.